A selection of T cell receptor beta chains follows, all from one sample in a study of cytomegalovirus exposure and HLA in healthy donors. Clones were read by immunoSEQ multiplex PCR, and TCRdb kept only the in-frame ones, dropping some. Of some 84,000 clones in the sample, roughly 93% are singletons; the top ten hold approximately 2%. The sequencing sample was made of PBMCs. Receptors originate from a man aged 25-45 years in good health and CMV-seronegative. The CDR3 runs from the conserved cysteine through the conserved F or W. A D gene is named only where the DNA matches it firmly. Some rows mark clone size as missing; the rest say once, few, many or name a class of expanded clone.

j_call	clone_size	v_call	cdr3_length	d_call	cdr3_nt	cdr3_aa
TRBJ2-7	NA	TRBV14	16	TRBD2	TGTGCCAGCAGCCAAGGAATTGGACTAGCGGGGTACGAGCAGTACTTC	CASSQGIGLAGYEQYF
TRBJ2-1	NA	TRBV28	22	TRBD2	TGTGCCAGCAGTTACCGGAGACCTCCAGCGGGGGGGCTTAGCCCTTCGCACAATGAGCAGTTCTTC	CASSYRRPPAGGLSPSHNEQFF
TRBJ1-1	once	TRBV27	16	TRBD1	TGTGCCAGCAGCGAGAGGACAGGAAGGCGGAACACTGAAGCTTTCTTT	CASSERTGRRNTEAFF
TRBJ1-1	once	TRBV7-2	13	NA	TGTGCCAGCAGCTTGGAGTCGAACACTGAAGCTTTCTTT	CASSLESNTEAFF
TRBJ2-1	NA	TRBV6-4	15	NA	TGTGCCAGCAGTGACGACCAGGGACTTTACAATGAGCAGTTCTTC	CASSDDQGLYNEQFF
TRBJ2-1	NA	TRBV6-1	14	TRBD1	TGTGCCAGCAGTGAGCCCCCAGGGGGCAATGAGCAGTTCTTC	CASSEPPGGNEQFF
TRBJ1-5	NA	TRBV19	16	NA	TGTGCCAGTAGTACCGGGCCGAGGGAGATCAATCAGCCCCAGCATTTT	CASSTGPREINQPQHF
TRBJ2-6	NA	TRBV5-1	16	NA	TGCGCCAGCAGCTTGGGCAGTGCCTCTGGGGCCAACGTCCTGACTTTC	CASSLGSASGANVLTF
TRBJ1-2	NA	TRBV5-1	15	NA	TGCGCCAGCAGCCAAGACACCAACAGCGGCTATGGCTACACCTTC	CASSQDTNSGYGYTF
TRBJ1-2	NA	TRBV7-8	12	NA	TGTGCCAGCAGCGAAGACATTTACGGCTACACCTTC	CASSEDIYGYTF
TRBJ2-2	NA	TRBV7-2	15	TRBD2	TGTGCCAGCAGCCGGACTAGCGCTAACACCGGGGAGCTGTTTTTT	CASSRTSANTGELFF
TRBJ2-7	NA	TRBV10-1	16	TRBD1	TGCGCCAGCAGTGCAACAGGGGCCCTTAGCTCCTACGAGCAGTACTTC	CASSATGALSSYEQYF
TRBJ2-3	NA	TRBV27	16	TRBD2	TGTGCCAGCAGTTATCGGCGGGAGTTGATGACAGATACGCAGTATTTT	CASSYRRELMTDTQYF
TRBJ2-1	NA	TRBV28	17	TRBD2	TGTGCCAGCAGTTCATGGACTAGCGCACTCTCCTACAATGAGCAGTTCTTC	CASSSWTSALSYNEQFF
TRBJ2-5	NA	TRBV29-1	15	NA	TGCAGCGCTGAGAATCTCCTAGCGACCCAAGAGACCCAGTACTTC	CSAENLLATQETQYF
TRBJ2-1	NA	TRBV11-2	14	TRBD2	TGTGCCAGCAGCTCGAGCGGGGGTTACAATGAGCAGTTCTTC	CASSSSGGYNEQFF
TRBJ1-6	NA	TRBV10-2	18	NA	TGCGCCAGCAGTGACAACTTTCAGGGGAGCTCCTATAATTCACCCCTCCACTTT	CASSDNFQGSSYNSPLHF
TRBJ2-7	NA	TRBV19	13	NA	TGTGCCAGTAGTCGTGCGGGCCCCTACGAGCAGTACTTC	CASSRAGPYEQYF
TRBJ2-2	once	TRBV6-5	15	TRBD2	TGTGCCGGACCCCGCGGACTAGCTAGGACCGGGGAGCTGTTTTTT	CAGPRGLARTGELFF
TRBJ1-2	NA	TRBV14	14	NA	TGTGCCAGCAGCCAAGATGGGTGGGAGTCTGGCTACACCTTC	CASSQDGWESGYTF
TRBJ2-7	NA	TRBV9	14	NA	TGTGCCAGCAGCACCGGGACTGTATACTACGAGCAGTACTTC	CASSTGTVYYEQYF
TRBJ2-3	NA	TRBV19	18	NA	TGTGCCAGTAGTTCAGCACAGTATCCACGCCCCGACACAGATACGCAGTATTTT	CASSSAQYPRPDTDTQYF
TRBJ2-2	NA	TRBV28	14	TRBD2	TGTGCCGGGGGAGGGGCAGTCCCACGCCGGGAGCTGTTTTTT	CAGGGAVPRRELFF
TRBJ2-2	few	TRBV10-1	14	NA	TGCGCCAGCAGTGACAGTCCGAACACCGGGGAGCTGTTTTTT	CASSDSPNTGELFF
TRBJ1-1	NA	TRBV6-6	14	NA	TGTGCCACCCGGACACAAACAGTCAACACTGAAGCTTTCTTT	CATRTQTVNTEAFF
TRBJ1-1	NA	TRBV10-3	14	NA	TGTGCCACGGGGGACGGCGTCTTGAACACTGAAGCTTTCTTT	CATGDGVLNTEAFF
TRBJ2-7	NA	TRBV11-3	13	NA	TGTGCCAGCAGCTTAGTTTCCGGCGGCGAGCAGTACTTC	CASSLVSGGEQYF
TRBJ1-1	NA	TRBV29-1	12	TRBD1	TGCAGCGTAGGGACAGGGTCGGCTGAAGCTTTCTTT	CSVGTGSAEAFF
TRBJ1-4	NA	TRBV2	15	TRBD1	TGTGCCAGCAGCCCATACAGGGGAGTAGAAGAAAAACTGTTTTTT	CASSPYRGVEEKLFF
TRBJ2-1	NA	TRBV6-6	13	NA	TGTGCCAGCTGCCCGGAGTCCTACAATGAGCAGTTCTTC	CASCPESYNEQFF
TRBJ2-1	NA	TRBV6-4	15	NA	TGTGCCAGCAGTGAATCGGTACGCTCCTACAATGAGCAGTTCTTC	CASSESVRSYNEQFF
TRBJ1-5	NA	TRBV19	16	TRBD1	TGTGCCACCAGGGACAGGGTAAAACGGAGCAATCAGCCCCAGCATTTT	CATRDRVKRSNQPQHF